Presented here are 8 T cell receptor beta chains from one specimen sequenced in a study of tumor-infiltrating lymphocytes in primary liver carcinoma. Reverse transcription of 500 ng total RNA with a constant-region primer produced TCR beta cDNA. Slightly modified ARM-PCR served as the procedure for the TCR beta libraries. These libraries came from three rounds of nested multiplex PCR. A C-beta reverse primer was combined with TRBV1-TRBV30 forward primers in the first two PCR rounds, and each round had around 10 cycles. TCRdb reanalysed the multiplex PCR reads using MiXCR and keeps one entry per CDR3 protein. The sample records around 170,000 distinct CDR3 sequences, roughly 60% being singletons. Unsorted whole blood supplied the RNA, and germline DNA was extracted too. The sequenced sample was peripheral blood. The receptors come from a man between 40 and 49 years old with primary liver carcinoma and hepatitis B virus infection.

This clonotype has ten or more counts. The chain has TRBV11-2 and TRBJ2-7; the D is unclear. Germline CDR1 and CDR2: SGHAT and FQNNGV. This CDR3 spans 14 amino acids. Trimming cost V 5 bases and J 0 bases, with 11 bases left between them. The CDR3 loop is CASSLLGASYEQYF. As DNA, the CDR3 is TGTGCCAGCAGCCTCCTCGGCGCCTCCTACGAGCAGTACTTC. Combining the CDR3 with reference TRBV11-2 and TRBJ2-7 gives the whole variable domain EAGVAQSPRYKIIEKRQSVAFWCNPISGHATLYWYQQILGQGPKLLIQFQNNGVVDDSQLPKDRFSAERLKGVDSTLKIQPAKLEDSAVYLCASSLLGASYEQYFGPGTRLTVT.

Regarding this clonotype: A much larger clone is a single base away; this may be a read error. This chain connects TRBV11-3 to TRBJ2-3; TRBD1 aligns across 10 bases. Germline loops: CDR1 SGHNT, CDR2 YENEEA. The CDR3 has 16 residues. CDR3 in DNA: TGTGCCAGCAGCCCGGGGACAGGGGAACAGGACGATACGCTGTATTTT. Translated, it gives CASSPGTGEQDDTLYF.

The chain links TRBV4-1 to TRBJ2-7; a weak D match, TRBD1 (7 bases). V lost 0 bases to trimming and J lost 2 bases, with 20 bases between them. The CDR3 runs to 18 residues. Germline lookup yields CDR1 MGHRA and CDR2 YSYEKL. CDR3 protein: CASSQESFRRGRPYEQYF. In nucleotides, the CDR3 is TGCGCCAGCAGCCAAGAGAGCTTTAGGAGGGGGCGACCCTACGAGCAGTACTTC.

This clonotype turned up a few times. The rearrangement links TRBV10-3 to TRBJ2-5; D is possibly TRBD1 (5 bases). CDR1 and CDR2 (germline): ENHRY, SYGVKD. Trimming shortened V by 6 bases and J by 5 bases, and 19 bases separated the two germline ends. The CDR3 contains 15 residues. The CDR3 here is CAISAGRGLLETQYF. CDR3 DNA sequence: TGTGCCATCAGCGCAGGGCGAGGTCTCTTGGAGACCCAGTACTTC.

The chain links TRBV7-8 to TRBJ1-5, with D possibly TRBD1 on 6 matching bases. Trimming took 5 bases from V and 1 from J, leaving 12 bases between them. Germline CDR1 and CDR2: SGHVS and FQNEAQ. This CDR3 spans 15 amino acids. This CDR3 is CASSRGQHSNQPQHF. The CDR3 nucleotides are TGTGCCAGCAGCCGGGGACAACACAGCAATCAGCCCCAGCATTTT.

Points on this clonotype: The junction does not match germline at one end; this may be a read error. This chain connects TRBV12-3 or TRBV12-4 to TRBJ2-3; TRBD2 matches at 7 bases. The length of the CDR3 is 15 residues. CDR3 protein: CASSSAWTRSDTRYF. The CDR3 nucleotides read TGTGCCAGCAGTTCAGCCTGGACTAGGTCTGATACGCGGTATTTT.

This clonotype was found a few times. CDR3 residues: CASSRGRYEKMGQPQHF. CDR3 nucleotides: TGTGCCAGCAGTAGAGGCCGGTACGAGAAAATGGGTCAGCCCCAGCATTTT. V gene TRBV6-1 combines with J gene TRBJ1-5; no reliable D call. Trimming stripped 5 bases from V and 6 bases from J, with 23 bases between. This CDR3 region has 17 residues. The germline V gene encodes CDR1 MNHNS and CDR2 SASEGT.

This clonotype was counted ten times or more. The chain links TRBV5-4 to TRBJ2-3; D call uncertain. V lost 0 bases and J 4 bases, leaving 12 bases between the germline ends. Germline V gene data show CDR1 as SGHNT and CDR2 as YYREEE (reference sequence). The CDR3 runs to 15 residues. The CDR3 here is CASSLGPSGPDTQYF. Written as DNA, the CDR3 is TGTGCCAGCAGCTTGGGACCGTCTGGTCCAGATACGCAGTATTTT.